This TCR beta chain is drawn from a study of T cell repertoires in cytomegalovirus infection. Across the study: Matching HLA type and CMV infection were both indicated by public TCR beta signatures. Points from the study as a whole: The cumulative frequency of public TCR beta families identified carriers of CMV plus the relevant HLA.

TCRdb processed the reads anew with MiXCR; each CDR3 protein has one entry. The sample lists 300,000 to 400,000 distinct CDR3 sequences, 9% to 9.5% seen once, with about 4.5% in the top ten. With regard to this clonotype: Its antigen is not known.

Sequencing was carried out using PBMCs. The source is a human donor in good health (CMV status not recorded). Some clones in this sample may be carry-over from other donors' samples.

The CDR3 loop is CVSSLAGDQPQHF. DNA for the CDR3: TGTGTCAGCAGCTTGGCGGGGGATCAGCCCCAGCATTTT. V usage is TRBV5-3 and J usage is TRBJ1-5; tentatively, D is TRBD1 (5 bases). TRBV5-3 is sorted into the ORF group, with uncertain function. The length of the CDR3 is 13 residues.